This T cell receptor beta chain appears in the sequencing data of a study of blood T cell repertoires in COVID-19. This CDR3 is 14 amino acids long. V lost 5 bases and J 5 bases, leaving 14 bases between the germline ends. Germline V CDR1 and CDR2: SGHTA, FQGNSA. Only in-frame clones appear in the TCRdb table, and some are missing; sequencing was by immunoSEQ multiplex PCR. The repertoire includes roughly 360,000 clones, 85% to 90% of them detected once, and over 0.9% sits in the top ten. Membership in each cohort depended on participant-reported clinical history. The TCR comes from a woman aged 25 to 39 with acute COVID-19. The chain employs TRBV7-2 and TRBJ2-3, with D possibly matching TRBD2 (7 bases). Source material: PBMCs or T cells enriched from blood (not recorded which). The DNA for the CDR3 is TGTGCCAGCAGCGGGGGGGCCACTAGAGATACGCAGTATTTT. Protein: CASSGGATRDTQYF.